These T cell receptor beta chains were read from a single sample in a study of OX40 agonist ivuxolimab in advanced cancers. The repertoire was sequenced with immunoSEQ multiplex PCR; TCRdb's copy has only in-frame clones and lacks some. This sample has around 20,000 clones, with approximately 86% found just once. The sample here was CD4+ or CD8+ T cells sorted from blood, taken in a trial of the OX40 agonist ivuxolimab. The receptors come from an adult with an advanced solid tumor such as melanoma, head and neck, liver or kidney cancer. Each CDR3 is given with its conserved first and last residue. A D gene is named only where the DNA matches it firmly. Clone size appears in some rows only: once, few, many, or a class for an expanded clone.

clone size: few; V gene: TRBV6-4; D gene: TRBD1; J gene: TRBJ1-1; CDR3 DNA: TGTGCCAGCAGTGACAGGGGGCACACTGAAGCTTTCTTT; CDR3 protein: CASSDRGHTEAFF
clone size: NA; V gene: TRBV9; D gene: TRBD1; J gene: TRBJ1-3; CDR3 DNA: TGTGCCAGCAGCGGCGAGGGACAGAACTCTGGAAACACCATATATTTT; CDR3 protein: CASSGEGQNSGNTIYF
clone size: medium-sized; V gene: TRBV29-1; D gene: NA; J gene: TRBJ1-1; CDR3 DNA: TGCAGCACCCCGGGACTCCTGAACACTGAAGCTTTCTTT; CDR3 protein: CSTPGLLNTEAFF
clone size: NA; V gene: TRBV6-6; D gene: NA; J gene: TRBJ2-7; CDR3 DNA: TGTGCCAGCAGTTATGGTCTAAGCGGCTACGAGCAGTACTTC; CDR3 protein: CASSYGLSGYEQYF
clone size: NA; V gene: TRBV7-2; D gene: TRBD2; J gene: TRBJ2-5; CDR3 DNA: TGTGCCAGCAGCCGAAGACTAGCGGGGGGGAACTGGAAGGAGACCCAGTACTTC; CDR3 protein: CASSRRLAGGNWKETQYF
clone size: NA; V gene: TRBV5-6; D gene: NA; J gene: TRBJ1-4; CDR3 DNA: TGTGCCAGCAGCTTCCTTACAGACGCAACTAATGAAAAACTGTTTTTT; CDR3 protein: CASSFLTDATNEKLFF
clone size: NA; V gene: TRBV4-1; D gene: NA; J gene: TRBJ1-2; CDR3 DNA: TGCGCCAGCAGCCAGCCCGACACCTCCTATGGCTACACCTTC; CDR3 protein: CASSQPDTSYGYTF
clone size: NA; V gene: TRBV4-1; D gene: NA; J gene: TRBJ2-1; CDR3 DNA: TGCGCCAGCAGCCAAGCCTTAGGGTACAATGAGCAGTTCTTC; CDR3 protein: CASSQALGYNEQFF
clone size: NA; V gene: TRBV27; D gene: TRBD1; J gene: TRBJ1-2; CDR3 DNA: TGTGCCAGCAAGGGCCAGGACAGGGGGTCGCCTAACTATGGCTACACCTTC; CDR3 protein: CASKGQDRGSPNYGYTF
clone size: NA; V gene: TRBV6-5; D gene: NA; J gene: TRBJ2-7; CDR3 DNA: TGTGCCAGCAGTTACTCGATCGCCTACGAGCAGTACTTC; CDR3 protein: CASSYSIAYEQYF
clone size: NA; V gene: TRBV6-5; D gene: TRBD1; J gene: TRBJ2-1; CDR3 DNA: TGTGCCAGCAGTTACCGGGACAGGGTTTACAATGAGCAGTTCTTC; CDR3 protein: CASSYRDRVYNEQFF
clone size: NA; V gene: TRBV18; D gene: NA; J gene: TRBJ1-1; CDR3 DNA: TGTGCCAGCTCCCCCGGGGCAGGTAACACTGAAGCTTTCTTT; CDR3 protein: CASSPGAGNTEAFF
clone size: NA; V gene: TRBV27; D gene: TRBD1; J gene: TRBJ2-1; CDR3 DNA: TGTGCCAGCAGTTCCACCGGGACAGGTATCTTCAATGAGCAGTTCTTC; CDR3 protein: CASSSTGTGIFNEQFF
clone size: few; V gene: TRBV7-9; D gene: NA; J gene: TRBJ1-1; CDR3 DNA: TGTGCCAGCAGCCCCTCGCGGGAGATAATCGCCCCTGAAGCTTTCTTT; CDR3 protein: CASSPSREIIAPEAFF
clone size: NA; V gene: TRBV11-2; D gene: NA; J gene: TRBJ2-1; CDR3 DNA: TGTGCCAGCAGCTTAGGTAGCCCCTACAATGAGCAGTTCTTC; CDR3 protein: CASSLGSPYNEQFF
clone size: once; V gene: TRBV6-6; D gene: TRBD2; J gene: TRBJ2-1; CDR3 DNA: TGTGCCAGCAGTTATCGGATCGGGGGGGCCTACAATGAGCAGTTCTTC; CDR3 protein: CASSYRIGGAYNEQFF
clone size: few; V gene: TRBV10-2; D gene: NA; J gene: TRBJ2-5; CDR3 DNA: TGCGCAACTGGGCCGCTTGAGACCCAGTACTTC; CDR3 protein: CATGPLETQYF
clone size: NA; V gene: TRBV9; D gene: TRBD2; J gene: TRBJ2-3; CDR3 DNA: TGTGCCAGCAGCTCATGGACTAGCGGGGCTAATAGGTATACGCAGTATTTT; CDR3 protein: CASSSWTSGANRYTQYF
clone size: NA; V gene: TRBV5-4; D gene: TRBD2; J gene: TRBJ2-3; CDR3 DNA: TGTGCCAGCAGCTCTCAGGGGGGAGCGGGGGGGCCGAACACAGATACGCAGTATTTT; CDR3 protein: CASSSQGGAGGPNTDTQYF
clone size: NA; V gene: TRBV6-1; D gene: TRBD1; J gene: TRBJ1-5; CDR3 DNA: TGTGCCAGCAGACCCTACACAGGGGGCTATCAGCCCCAGCATTTT; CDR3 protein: CASRPYTGGYQPQHF
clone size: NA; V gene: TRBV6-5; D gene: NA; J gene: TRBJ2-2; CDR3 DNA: TGTGCCAGCAGTTACGTCGTGGGGGGTCACACCGGGGAGCTGTTTTTT; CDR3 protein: CASSYVVGGHTGELFF
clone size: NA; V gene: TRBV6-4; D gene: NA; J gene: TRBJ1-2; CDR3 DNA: TGTGCCAGCAGTGACAGGTCGTCAGGGAATGGCTACACCTTC; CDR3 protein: CASSDRSSGNGYTF
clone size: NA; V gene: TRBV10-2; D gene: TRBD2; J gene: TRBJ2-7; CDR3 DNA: TGCGCCAGCACCTTGACTAGCGGGGGCACCTACGAGCAGTACTTC; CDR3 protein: CASTLTSGGTYEQYF
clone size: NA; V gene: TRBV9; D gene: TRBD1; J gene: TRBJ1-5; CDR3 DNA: TGTGCCAGCAGCGCAGGACAGGGGGGAGGGCAGCCCCAGCATTTT; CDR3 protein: CASSAGQGGGQPQHF
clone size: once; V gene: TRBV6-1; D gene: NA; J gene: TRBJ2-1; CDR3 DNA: TGTGCCAGCAGTGAAATTGGAACAACCATTTTGGGCAATGAGCAGTTCTTC; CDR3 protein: CASSEIGTTILGNEQFF
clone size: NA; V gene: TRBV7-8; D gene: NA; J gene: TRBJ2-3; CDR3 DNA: TGTGCCAGCAGCTTAGCCCTAACAGATACGCAGTATTTT; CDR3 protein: CASSLALTDTQYF
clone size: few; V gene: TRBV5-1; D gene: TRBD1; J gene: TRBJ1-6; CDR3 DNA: TGCGCCAGCAGGACAGGGGGCTATCTTACGGATCCCCTCCACTTT; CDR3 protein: CASRTGGYLTDPLHF
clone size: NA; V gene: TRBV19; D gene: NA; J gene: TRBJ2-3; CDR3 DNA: TGTGCCAGTAGTATAGCACACAGGGTAAAGGGCACAGATACGCAGTATTTT; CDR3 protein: CASSIAHRVKGTDTQYF
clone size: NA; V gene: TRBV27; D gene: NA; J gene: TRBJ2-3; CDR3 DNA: TGTGCCAGCAGTTTACCGGCGACTGGAGGAGATACGCAGTATTTT; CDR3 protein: CASSLPATGGDTQYF
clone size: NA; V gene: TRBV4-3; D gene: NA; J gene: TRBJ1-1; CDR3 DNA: TGCGCCAGCAGCCAGTACAGGTTTATGAACACTGAAGCTTTCTTT; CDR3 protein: CASSQYRFMNTEAFF
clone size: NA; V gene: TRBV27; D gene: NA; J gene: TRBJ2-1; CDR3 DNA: TGTGCCAGCGGTCGGTGGGGGAATGAGCAGTTCTTC; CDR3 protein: CASGRWGNEQFF
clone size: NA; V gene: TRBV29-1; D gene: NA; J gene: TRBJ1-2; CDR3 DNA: TGCAGCGTTGATGGAGCGGGCTACACCTTC; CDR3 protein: CSVDGAGYTF
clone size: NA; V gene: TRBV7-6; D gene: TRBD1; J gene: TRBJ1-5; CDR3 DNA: TGTGCCAGCAGCCCACAGGGGAACCAGCCCCAGCATTTT; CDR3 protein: CASSPQGNQPQHF
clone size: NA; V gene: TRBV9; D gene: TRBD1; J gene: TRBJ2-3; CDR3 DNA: TGTGCCAGCAGCGTATCACTGCAGGGGGCGTCAAATACGCAGTATTTT; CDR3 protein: CASSVSLQGASNTQYF
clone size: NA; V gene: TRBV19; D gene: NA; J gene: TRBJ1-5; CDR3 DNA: TGTGCCAGTAGGCGGGCTACCAATCAGCCCCAGCATTTT; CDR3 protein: CASRRATNQPQHF
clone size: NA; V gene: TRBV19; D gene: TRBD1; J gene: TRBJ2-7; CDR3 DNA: TGTGCCAGTAGTTTGATGACAGGGGTCTCCTACGAGCAGTACTTC; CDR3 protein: CASSLMTGVSYEQYF
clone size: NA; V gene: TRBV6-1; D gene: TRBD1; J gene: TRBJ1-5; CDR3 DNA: TGTGCCAGCAGTGAAGAGAGGACAGGGCGACAGCCCCAGCATTTT; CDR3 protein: CASSEERTGRQPQHF
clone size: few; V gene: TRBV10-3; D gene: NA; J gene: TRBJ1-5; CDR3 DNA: TGTGCCACCGCCCCGGAAGGGAGCAATCAGCCCCAGCATTTT; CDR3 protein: CATAPEGSNQPQHF
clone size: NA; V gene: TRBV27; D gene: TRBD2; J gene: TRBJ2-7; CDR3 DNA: TGTGCCAGCAGTCTACGTAGCGGGGGCCGTTCCTACGAGCAGTACTTC; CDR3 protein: CASSLRSGGRSYEQYF
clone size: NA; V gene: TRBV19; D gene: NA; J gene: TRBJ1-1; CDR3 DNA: TGTGCCAGTAGTATCGGAAGAAGGGAAGCTTTCTTT; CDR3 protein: CASSIGRREAFF
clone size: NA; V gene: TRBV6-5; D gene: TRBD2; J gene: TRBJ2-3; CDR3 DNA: TGTGCCAGCAGTTACTCAGCGGGGGCGGCAGATACGCAGTATTTT; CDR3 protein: CASSYSAGAADTQYF
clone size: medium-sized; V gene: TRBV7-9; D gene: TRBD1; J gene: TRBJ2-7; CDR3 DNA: TGTGCCAGCAGCTCTCCGGGACAGGTGTTCCACGAGCAGTACTTC; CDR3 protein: CASSSPGQVFHEQYF
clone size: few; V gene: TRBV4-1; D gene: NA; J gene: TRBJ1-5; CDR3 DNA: TGCGCCAGCAGCCTTAGGTTCGGGAAAGGGTCAGATCAGCCCCAGCATTTT; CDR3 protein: CASSLRFGKGSDQPQHF
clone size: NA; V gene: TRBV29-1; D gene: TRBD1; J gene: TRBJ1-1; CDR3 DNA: TGCAGTACAGGGGGCGGTGTCACTGAAGCTTTCTTT; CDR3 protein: CSTGGGVTEAFF
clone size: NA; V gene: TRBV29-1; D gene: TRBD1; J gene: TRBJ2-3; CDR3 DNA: TGCAGCATACCCAACGAGGGGCAGGGGGCCACAGATACGCAGTATTTT; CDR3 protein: CSIPNEGQGATDTQYF
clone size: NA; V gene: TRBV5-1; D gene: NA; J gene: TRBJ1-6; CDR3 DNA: TGCGCCAGCAGCTTGGACGTTCGTGCACCCCTCCACTTT; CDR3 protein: CASSLDVRAPLHF
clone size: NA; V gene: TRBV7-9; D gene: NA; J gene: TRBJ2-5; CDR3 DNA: TGTGCCAGCAGCTCCTATAAAGAGACCCAGTACTTC; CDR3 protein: CASSSYKETQYF
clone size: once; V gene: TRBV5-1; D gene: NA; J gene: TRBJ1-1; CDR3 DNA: TGCGCCAGCAGCTTGGCCCCCTCCACAAACACTGAAGCTTTCTTT; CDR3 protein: CASSLAPSTNTEAFF
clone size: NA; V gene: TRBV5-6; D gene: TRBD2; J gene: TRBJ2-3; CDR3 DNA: TGTGCCAGCAGCTTGGGAGCGGGGGGAACCACAGATACGCAGTATTTT; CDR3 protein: CASSLGAGGTTDTQYF
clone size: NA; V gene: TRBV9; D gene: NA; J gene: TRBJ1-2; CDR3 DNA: TGTGCCAGCAGCGCATGGACGGGCGGCTACACCTTC; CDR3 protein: CASSAWTGGYTF